This T cell receptor beta chain was sequenced for a study of cytomegalovirus exposure and HLA in healthy donors. Study-level points and caveats: For cytomegalovirus status, the classifier reportedly gave diagnoses with high specificity and sensitivity.

In regard to this clone: Antigen specificity is unknown.

The CDR3 loop spans 13 amino acids. Germline CDR1 reads LNHDA; CDR2 reads SQIVND (reference sequence). V dropped 8 bases and J dropped 1 base, with 11 bases sitting between them. A multiplex PCR was run with 60 Vbeta primers and 13 Jbeta primers. Repertoires were generated with immunoSEQ multiplex PCR, while TCRdb's copy carries only in-frame clones and drops some. The sample records around 120,000 clones, over 70% being singletons. V and J are TRBV19 and TRBJ1-1; no firm D call. The source of this sequence is a woman aged 45-59 years in good health and CMV-seropositive. The source material was PBMCs. This chain's CDR3 is CASVGDPNTEAFF. Here the CDR3 DNA reads TGTGCCAGTGTGGGCGATCCGAACACTGAAGCTTTCTTT.